This T cell receptor (beta chain) was sequenced in a study of OX40 agonist ivuxolimab in advanced cancers. Study-wide context: The patients got ivuxolimab, which is an agonistic anti-OX40 (CD134) antibody. Checkpoint inhibitors had been given previously to 35% to 50% of patients. Points from the study as a whole: Both blood CD4+ and CD8+ T cells showed clonal growth by week 6 at 0.1 to 3.0 mg/kg. Normalized expansion of T-cell clones was also low for some nonresponders.

The method was immunoSEQ multiplex PCR; TCRdb's version includes in-frame clones alone and lacks a portion of them. Altogether some 87,000 clones are present, roughly 84% being singletons, with the ten largest covering 0.72%. Notes on this clone: Its antigen is still unknown.

The sequence was obtained from an adult with an advanced solid tumor such as melanoma, head and neck, liver or kidney cancer. Sample: CD4+ or CD8+ T cells sorted from blood, taken in a trial of the OX40 agonist ivuxolimab.

In DNA form, the CDR3 reads TGTGCCAGCTCAGGACAGGGTTGGACTAACTATGGCTACACCTTC. It encodes CASSGQGWTNYGYTF. The J gene is TRBJ1-2, the V gene TRBV18; 8 bases are shared with TRBD1. Germline loops: CDR1 KGHSH, CDR2 LQKENI. The V gene end was trimmed by 5 bases and the J gene end by 0 bases; junction bases not matched to a gene: 5. This CDR3 comprises 15 residues.